This entry lists 24 T cell receptor beta chains sequenced from one sample in a study of blood T cell repertoires in COVID-19. Sequencing used immunoSEQ multiplex PCR; TCRdb keeps in-frame clones, though not all of them. Here the sample spans about 300,000 clones, around 85% being singletons. The material sequenced was PBMCs or T cells enriched from blood (not recorded which). These receptor sequences come from a man younger than 45 who had recovered from COVID-19.

This sequence joins TRBV2 and TRBJ1-6, with 7 bases fitting TRBD1. The CDR3 length is 15 residues. Germline V lookup: CDR1 SNHLY, CDR2 FYNNEI. The J segment lost 5 bases and the V segment lost 6 bases, leaving 7 bases of the junction unmatched. The CDR3 region is CASRGDSQDNSPLHF. The CDR3 DNA sequence: TGTGCCAGCAGGGGGGACAGTCAGGATAATTCACCCCTCCACTTT.

This sequence joins TRBV30 and TRBJ1-2; D gene ambiguous. Germline V lookup: CDR1 GTSNPN, CDR2 SVGIG (reference sequence). This CDR3 has 11 residues. V lost 3 bases and J 11 bases, leaving 13 bases between the germline ends. CDR3 coding DNA: TGTGCCTGGAGCACTAGTAGGATATACACCTTC. Translation: CAWSTSRIYTF. Full variable domain (missing parts from reference TRBV30 and TRBJ1-2): SQTIHQWPATLVQPVGSPLSLECTVEGTSNPNLYWYRQAAGRGLQLLFYSVGIGQISSEVPQNLSASRPQDRQFILSSKKLLLSDSGFYLCAWSTSRIYTFGSGTRLTVV.

This clone has a handful of counts. This chain links TRBV20-1 with TRBJ1-2; 10 positions match TRBD1. CDR1 is DFQATT and CDR2 is SNEGSKA in the germline V gene (reference sequence). The V gene end was trimmed by 3 bases and the J gene end by 4 bases; junction bases not matched to a gene: 14. The length of the CDR3 is 17 residues. DNA of the CDR3: TGCAGTGCTAGTCTTCTGGGCGGACAGGGGGTTGTCTATGGCTACACCTTC. Protein sequence: CSASLLGGQGVVYGYTF.

This clone was detected a few times. The chain employs TRBV30 and TRBJ2-3, with D perhaps TRBD1 (5 bases). Germline V lookup: CDR1 GTSNPN, CDR2 SVGIG (reference sequence). Trimming took 0 bases from V and 2 from J, leaving 15 bases between them. This CDR3 spans 16 amino acids. The CDR3 is CAWSVPGAGPTDTQYF. The CDR3 DNA follows: TGTGCCTGGAGTGTACCTGGGGCTGGCCCCACAGATACGCAGTATTTT.

The chain recombines TRBV7-8 with TRBJ2-1; no definite D call. Germline V gene sequence: CDR1 SGHVS, CDR2 FQNEAQ. The CDR3 extends over 15 amino acids. The V gene lost 1 base and the J gene lost 0 bases, with 7 bases spanning the gap. The CDR3 DNA reads as TGTGCCAGCAGCTTAGGGGCAGTCTCCTACAATGAGCAGTTCTTC. Translation: CASSLGAVSYNEQFF.

The rearrangement uses TRBV5-1 and TRBJ1-1; a possible D gene is TRBD1 (5 bases). Trimming removed 1 base from V and 6 bases from J, with 10 bases in between. Germline lookup yields CDR1 SGHRS and CDR2 YFSETQ. This CDR3 region has 13 residues. The CDR3 sequence: CASSLKGRAEAFF. CDR3 DNA: TGCGCCAGCAGCTTGAAGGGGAGGGCTGAAGCTTTCTTT. The variable domain in full, completed from reference TRBV5-1 and TRBJ1-1, reads KAGVTQTPRYLIKTRGQQVTLSCSPISGHRSVSWYQQTPGQGLQFLFEYFSETQRNKGNFPGRFSGRQFSNSRSEMNVSTLELGDSALYLCASSLKGRAEAFFGQGTRLTVV.

The CDR3 region has the DNA TGTGCCAGCAGCGTGGGACAGGCCGACGTCTATGGCTACACCTTC. Protein: CASSVGQADVYGYTF. The chain has TRBV7-9 and TRBJ1-2; 8 bases agree with TRBD1. Germline-derived CDR1 and CDR2 are SEHNR and FQNEAQ (reference sequence). This CDR3 is 15 amino acids long. J gave up 4 bases and V 5 bases, and 9 bases lay outside the gene matches.

The CDR3 coding sequence is TGTGCCAGCAGCAAGAGGGGGTATGGCTACACCTTC. Its translation: CASSKRGYGYTF. This chain links TRBV21-1 with TRBJ1-2; the listed D gene, TRBD1, was not tested against the DNA. TRBV21-1 is a pseudogene segment. CDR3 length: 12 amino acids.

V gene TRBV29-1 combines with J gene TRBJ2-1, with 12 nucleotides matching TRBD2. The CDR3 spans 17 residues. Germline CDR1 and CDR2: SQVTM and ANQGSEA. The trim removed 3 bases at V and 4 bases at J, leaving 10 bases unmatched. CDR3 sequence reads: CSVEGTSGRSRYNEQFF. CDR3 in DNA: TGCAGCGTTGAGGGGACTAGCGGGCGTTCGAGGTACAATGAGCAGTTCTTC.

Comment on this clone: At one end the junction does not follow the germline gene, possibly because of a read error. The chain carries TRBV19 and TRBJ1-2; D remains ambiguous. The CDR3 runs to 14 residues. Germline V gives CDR1 LNHDA, CDR2 SQIVND (reference sequence). The CDR3 DNA reads TGTGCGAGTAGTTGGGCTGAGCAGGACTATGGCTACACCTTC. It translates to CASSWAEQDYGYTF.

The chain combines TRBV7-2 with TRBJ1-4; no reliable D call. The CDR3 totals 16 residues. V was clipped by 0 bases and J by 0 bases, with 8 bases between them. Germline lookup yields CDR1 SGHTA and CDR2 FQGNSA. CDR3 amino acids: CASSLAYGATNEKLFF. CDR3 bases: TGTGCCAGCAGCTTAGCGTACGGAGCAACTAATGAAAAACTGTTTTTT.

The chain couples TRBV7-2 to TRBJ2-5; 9 nucleotides align to TRBD2. Trimming removed 5 bases from V and 5 bases from J; junction bases left unmatched: 9. CDR3 length: 15 amino acids. Germline values: CDR1 SGHTA, CDR2 FQGNSA. The CDR3 DNA sequence: TGTGCCAGCAGCGTGGGGCGGGGGGGCCGCGAGACCCAGTACTTC. Amino acids: CASSVGRGGRETQYF.

This sequence joins TRBV2 and TRBJ2-2; D gene uncertain. This CDR3 has 13 amino acids. V lost 5 bases and J lost 4, with 8 bases in between. Germline assignment: CDR1 SNHLY and CDR2 FYNNEI. The CDR3 bases are TGTGCCAGCAGTCAACAAACCACCGGGGAGCTGTTTTTT. It translates to CASSQQTTGELFF.

The rearrangement joins TRBV7-2 to TRBJ1-2; 9 bases align to TRBD1. The germline V gene has CDR1 SGHTA and CDR2 FQGNSA. The length of the CDR3 is 16 residues. V shed 0 bases and J 2 bases; nucleotides not matched to a gene: 4. CDR3 residues: CASSLARDRANYGYTF. CDR3 nucleotides: TGTGCCAGCAGCTTAGCTAGGGACAGGGCCAACTATGGCTACACCTTC.

This sequence joins TRBV2 and TRBJ1-3; D might be TRBD1 (6 bases). V was cut by 6 bases and J by 2 bases, with 14 bases left in between. The CDR3 covers 15 residues. CDR1 is SNHLY and CDR2 is FYNNEI in the germline V gene. CDR3 protein: CASSVTGIAGNTIYF. The CDR3 nucleotides read TGTGCCAGCAGCGTTACAGGGATTGCTGGAAACACCATATATTTT.

This chain uses TRBV16 with TRBJ1-2; D not resolved. Germline loops: CDR1 KGHSY, CDR2 FQNENV. V lost 3 bases and J 3 bases, leaving 11 bases between the germline ends. The CDR3 covers 14 residues. The CDR3 here is CASSQRGADYGYTF. CDR3 sequence (DNA): TGTGCCAGCAGCCAGCGGGGAGCGGACTATGGCTACACCTTC.

This sequence joins TRBV6-4 and TRBJ2-3; a weak D match, TRBD2 (5 bases). This CDR3 is built from 15 residues. Germline assignment: CDR1 MRHNA and CDR2 SNTAGT. Trimming pared 8 bases from V and 4 bases from J, leaving 19 bases between. DNA for the CDR3: TGTGCCAGCTCCGAGACGACCGCGAGGGCAGATACGCAGTATTTT. Protein: CASSETTARADTQYF.

The chain employs TRBV7-9 and TRBJ1-4, with 9 bases lining up with TRBD1. CDR1 is SEHNR, CDR2 FQNEAQ, per germline (reference sequence). The CDR3 spans 14 residues. Germline trimming cut 6 bases from V and 7 bases from J; bases unmatched to any gene: 6. Here the CDR3 DNA reads TGTGCCAGCAGTACAGGGGGCGTCAGTGAAAAACTGTTTTTT. Translated, it gives CASSTGGVSEKLFF. The full variable domain, rest sourced from reference TRBV7-9 and TRBJ1-4, is DTGVSQNPRHKITKRGQNVTFRCDPISEHNRLYWYRQTLGQGPEFLTYFQNEAQLEKSRLLSDRFSAERPKGSFSTLEIQRTEQGDSAMYLCASSTGGVSEKLFFGSGTQLSVL.

The V and J genes are TRBV30 and TRBJ2-5; D might be TRBD2 (5 bases). The CDR3 extends over 13 amino acids. CDR1 is GTSNPN, CDR2 SVGIG, per germline (reference sequence). Trimming removed 0 bases at V and 7 bases at J, with 12 bases between. The chain's CDR3 is CAWSVFGSGTQYF. In DNA, the CDR3 is TGTGCCTGGAGTGTATTTGGGAGCGGGACCCAGTACTTC.

The V gene is TRBV7-6, the J gene TRBJ2-3, with D hard to call. The CDR3 sequence is 15 residues long. Trimming removed 2 bases from V and 6 bases from J, with 15 bases in between. CDR1 and CDR2 (germline): SGHVS, FNYEAQ. The CDR3 loop is CASSLSSSPSDTQYF. The CDR3 region has the DNA TGTGCCAGCAGCTTAAGCTCCTCACCATCGGATACGCAGTATTTT.

This chain joins TRBV5-1 and TRBJ2-7; 7 bases are shared with TRBD1. Trimming removed 0 bases from V and 3 bases from J; junction bases left unmatched: 6. Germline CDR1 and CDR2: SGHRS and YFSETQ. The CDR3 covers 15 residues. CDR3 residues: CASSLGGQENYEQYF. The CDR3 coding sequence is TGCGCCAGCAGCTTGGGTGGACAGGAGAACTACGAGCAGTACTTC.

This rearrangement joins TRBV7-2 to TRBJ2-3; TRBD2 matches at 7 bases. The CDR3 is made up of 16 amino acids. The germline V gene has CDR1 SGHTA and CDR2 FQGNSA. J was trimmed by 4 bases and V by 4 bases; bases with no gene match: 11. For the CDR3, the DNA is TGTGCCAGCAGCTCCCCCGGGACTACGGTATCAGATACGCAGTATTTT. Its translation: CASSSPGTTVSDTQYF.

The DNA for the CDR3 is TGTGCCAGCAGCCCTCTATCGGGGTATAATTCACCCCTCCACTTT. The encoded protein is CASSPLSGYNSPLHF. The chain couples TRBV5-8 to TRBJ1-6; no clear D. V gave up 4 bases and J gave up 4 bases, with 12 bases separating them. The germline V gene encodes CDR1 SGHTS and CDR2 YDEGEE. The CDR3 consists of 15 residues.

CDR3 nucleotide sequence: TGTGCCAGCAGCGTTGGAGCTAGCGGGGCGGGGGAGACCCAGTACTTC. Translated, it gives CASSVGASGAGETQYF. The V and J genes are TRBV9 and TRBJ2-5; 9 positions agree with TRBD2. V lost 2 bases, J lost 5 bases, and 10 bases stayed unmatched. CDR1 is SGDLS and CDR2 is YYNGEE in the germline V gene. The CDR3 runs to 16 residues.